A single T cell receptor beta chain is shown here with its context. The data belong to a study of cytomegalovirus exposure and HLA in healthy donors. The CDR3 sequence is 14 residues long. V gave up 5 bases and J gave up 10 bases; unmatched junction bases: 3. Germline assignment: CDR1 MRHNA and CDR2 SNTAGT. This PCR relied on a set of 60 Vbeta primers and 13 Jbeta primers. Only in-frame clones appear in the TCRdb table, and some are missing; sequencing was by immunoSEQ multiplex PCR. Found here are 150,000 to 200,000 clones, around four fifths of them singletons; the top ten hold roughly 4.3%. The rearrangement uses TRBV6-4 and TRBJ1-6; TRBD1 aligns across 12 bases. Sequencing was done on a sample of PBMCs. The receptor was derived from a man aged 45-60 years in good health and CMV-seropositive. CDR3 DNA: TGTGCCAGCAGTTTAGGGACAGGGGGCTCACCCCTCCACTTT. It encodes CASSLGTGGSPLHF.